This TCR beta chain was obtained from a study of blood T cell repertoires in COVID-19. Across the study: The samples span acute and convalescent COVID-19 from the United States, Italy and Spain. From T cells, B-cell-depleted T cells, or PBMCs came the material, which was cDNA or gDNA.

Authors' analysis steps: Using reference gene primer amplification, nucleated cell counts were estimated. Clones were sequenced by immunoSEQ multiplex PCR, and TCRdb holds only the in-frame ones, with some missing. V, J and clone size are those of that table, while D and trimming were read from the DNA. The sample has fewer than 100,000 clones; approximately 92% are singletons. CDR1 LGHDT and CDR2 YNNKEL come from the germline V gene (reference sequence). Trimming stripped 7 bases from V and 0 bases from J, with 13 bases between. The CDR3 length is 16 residues. The rearrangement links TRBV3-1 (or the pseudogene TRBV3-2) to TRBJ1-6; possible D gene TRBD1, 6 bases. The sample taken for sequencing was peripheral blood. The receptor was isolated from a woman older than 75 with acute or convalescent COVID-19. DNA for the CDR3: TGTGCCAGCAACATCGGACAGAACTCCTATAATTCACCCCTCCACTTT. Its protein product is CASNIGQNSYNSPLHF.